A single T cell receptor (beta chain) is shown here with its context. Its antigen is unknown. One base away there is no much larger clone; base qualities are not given. From the germline V gene, CDR1 is SQVTM and CDR2 is ANQGSEA. Relative to germline, V is missing 6 bases and J is missing 15 bases, with 11 bases of the junction outside any gene match. The CDR3 measures 11 amino acids from cysteine to phenylalanine. Of the read, only the CDR3 DNA is kept; its 33 bases are in frame from base 1. This entry belongs to a study of blood T cell repertoires in COVID-19 (dated by TCRdb to about 2020). Study-wide context: The collaborator samples originated in the United States, Italy and Spain and spanned the acute and convalescent phases of COVID-19. The prospective study material was composed of cDNA or gDNA derived from T cells, B-cell-depleted T cells, or PBMCs. Subjects who had been exposed to COVID-19, were actively infected with it, or had recovered from it provided the deeply sampled blood TCRbeta repertoires that made up the dataset. The repertoires were made available in a free public database intended to serve as a resource for research on the immune response to SARS-CoV-2. The samples were drawn from two sources: the first 160 participants of the ongoing ImmuneRACE study, and 1,000 to 1,500 subjects contributed by 6 global collaborators. The sample metadata nearly always contained a de-identified subject ID, COVID-19 status, age in years and sex. Where available, HLA class I and class II types were obtained from metadata supplied by the sample provider rather than from assay-based typing.

The collaborating institutions used their own protocols to collect whole blood in K2EDTA tubes. For TCRbeta analysis, collaborators shipped samples as frozen whole blood, isolated PBMCs, or DNA extracted from either of those sample types. TCRbeta CDR3 regions were amplified from genomic DNA by means of the immunoSEQ Assay, a bias-controlled multiplex PCR. The authors' pipeline ran thus. Nucleated cell counts per sample were estimated from amplification of reference gene primers within the assay. Sequence reads were collapsed and filtered to measure the absolute abundance of every unique TCRbeta CDR3 rearrangement. For each sample, productive Simpson clonality was calculated as the square root of Simpson's diversity index across productive rearrangements. This is the immuneACCESS table as TCRdb keeps it, with only in-frame sequences that have V and J called. A part of the clones is gone; compared with another copy, unresolved V genes explain less than half, and the rest is unexplained. V and J calls and clone size are as listed in that table; D and trimming were resolved from the DNA. The sample profile shows approximately 61,000 clones; roughly 88% of them were found once. Approximately 17% of the sample goes to the ten largest clones.

Findings and caveats that apply to the study as a whole: Clinical and demographic metadata were provided uncurated, with the amount varying by source and participant.

Sequencing was performed on peripheral blood. The chain links TRBV29-1 with TRBJ2-1; 7 of the junction bases match TRBD2. The TCR originated in a woman older than 75 with active COVID-19. The CDR3 in this case is CSVSVERGRFF. The nucleotide sequence is given as TGCAGCGTCTCGGTGGAGCGGGGTCGGTTCTTC.